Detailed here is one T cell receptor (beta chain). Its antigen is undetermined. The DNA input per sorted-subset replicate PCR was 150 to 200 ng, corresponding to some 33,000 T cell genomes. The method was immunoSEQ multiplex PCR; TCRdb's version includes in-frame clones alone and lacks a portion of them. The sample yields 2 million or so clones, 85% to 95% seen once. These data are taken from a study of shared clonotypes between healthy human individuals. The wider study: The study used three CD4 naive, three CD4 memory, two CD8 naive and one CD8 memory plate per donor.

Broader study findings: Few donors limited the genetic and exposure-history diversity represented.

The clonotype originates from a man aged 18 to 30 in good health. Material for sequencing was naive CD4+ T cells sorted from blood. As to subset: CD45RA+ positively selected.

CDR3 coding DNA: TGTGCCAGCAACCCGGACAGAGCTAACACTGAAGCTTTCTTT. Its protein is CASNPDRANTEAFF. The chain employs TRBV2 and TRBJ1-1, with D maybe TRBD1 (6 bases). Trimming cost V 7 bases and J 2 bases, with 14 bases left between them. The CDR3 has 14 amino acids. Germline CDR1 SNHLY, CDR2 FYNNEI.